This TCR beta chain appears in the sequencing data of a study of patients and donors after allogeneic stem cell transplantation. In TCRdb, the RT-PCR reads were re-called with MiXCR into one record per CDR3 protein. The sample has roughly 12,000 distinct CDR3 sequences, under 30% seen once. Sequenced sample: blood, either unsorted or a sorted T cell fraction (not recorded which). The sequence was collected from a human donor who was either an allogeneic HSCT recipient or a stem cell or donor lymphocyte infusion donor (not recorded which). It is not recorded whose cells these are; they may come from a transplant donor.

CDR3 sequence reads: CASSVSWISYNEQFF. Written as DNA, the CDR3 is TGTGCCAGCAGCGTCTCATGGATATCCTACAATGAGCAGTTCTTC. The genes are TRBV9 and TRBJ2-1, with D uncertain. V was clipped by 2 bases and J by 1 base, with 10 bases between them. Germline V lookup: CDR1 SGDLS, CDR2 YYNGEE. CDR3 length: 15 residues.